This T cell receptor (beta chain) came from a study of cytomegalovirus exposure and HLA in healthy donors. Points on this clone: Its specificity is not known.

The PCR employed 60 Vbeta primers together with 13 Jbeta primers. TCRdb's copy holds only in-frame clones and misses some; the assay was immunoSEQ multiplex PCR. The sample has tens of thousands of clones; 65% are singletons. Study conclusions and caveats: In a later analysis, HLA-associated beta chains showed higher expansion and lower generation probabilities than comparable chains. TRBV6-2, TRBV6-3 and some other V segments were excluded as indistinguishable. Solely CMV serostatus was available to characterize immune exposure.

V was shortened by 4 bases and J by 0 bases, with 12 bases between the two germline ends. The CDR3 is 15 amino acids. Germline V lookup: CDR1 MDHEN, CDR2 SYDVKM. What was sequenced was PBMCs. The rearrangement links TRBV28 to TRBJ1-1, with D perhaps matching TRBD1 (5 bases). This clonotype was sampled from a man aged 50-59 years in good health and CMV-seropositive. CDR3 amino acids: CASSYLGLVNTEAFF. In DNA form, the CDR3 reads TGTGCCAGCAGTTACCTGGGACTAGTGAACACTGAAGCTTTCTTT.